Included here is one T cell receptor (beta chain) sequence, with context. Recruitment covered about two dozen US areas and drew participants whose ages spanned about 18 to 100 years. Participant reports of clinical history set cohort assignment. This sample was taken from a study of blood T cell repertoires in COVID-19. Study details: The study drew acute and convalescent COVID-19 samples from the United States, Italy and Spain. PBMCs, B-cell-depleted T cells, or T cells were the source of the cDNA or gDNA that made up the material.

The CDR3 is 15 residues long. Trimming left V 5 bases short and J 10 bases short, with 18 bases between. The germline gives CDR1 LNHNV, CDR2 YYDKDF (reference sequence). Some clones are missing from TCRdb's copy, which holds only in-frame ones; the method was immunoSEQ multiplex PCR. This table holds 300,000 to 400,000 clones, more than 90% found once. The source is a woman younger than 45 who had been exposed to COVID-19. Material: PBMCs or T cells enriched from blood (not recorded which). The chain carries TRBV15 and TRBJ1-6, with TRBD1 as a possible D gene (6 bases). For the CDR3, the DNA is TGTGCCACCAGCCAGTCTCAGGGGAGAGGCTCACCCCTCCACTTT. Amino acids: CATSQSQGRGSPLHF.